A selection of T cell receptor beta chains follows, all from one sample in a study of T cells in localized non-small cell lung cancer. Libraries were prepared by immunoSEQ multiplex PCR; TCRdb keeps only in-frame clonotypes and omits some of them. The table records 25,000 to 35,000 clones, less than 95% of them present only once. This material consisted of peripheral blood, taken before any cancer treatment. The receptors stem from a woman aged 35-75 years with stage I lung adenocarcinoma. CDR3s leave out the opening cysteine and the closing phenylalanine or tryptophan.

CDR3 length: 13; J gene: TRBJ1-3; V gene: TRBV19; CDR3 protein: ATRPNVRSGNTIY
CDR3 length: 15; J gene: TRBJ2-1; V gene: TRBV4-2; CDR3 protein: ASSHLTLSSSYNEQF
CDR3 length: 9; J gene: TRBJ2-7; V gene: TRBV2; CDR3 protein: ARQGADEQY
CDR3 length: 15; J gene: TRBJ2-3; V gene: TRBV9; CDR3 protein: ASSGTGLADLTDTQY
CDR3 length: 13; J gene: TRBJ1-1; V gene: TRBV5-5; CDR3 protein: ASSHNSGGGTEAF
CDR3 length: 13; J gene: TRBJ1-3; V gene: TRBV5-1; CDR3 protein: ASSIDSNSGNTIY
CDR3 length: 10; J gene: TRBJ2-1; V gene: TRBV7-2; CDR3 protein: ASSMDSNEQF
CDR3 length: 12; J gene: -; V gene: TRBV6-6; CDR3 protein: ASSSATSGYEQY
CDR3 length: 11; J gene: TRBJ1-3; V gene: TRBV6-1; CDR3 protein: ASSVRTGNTIY
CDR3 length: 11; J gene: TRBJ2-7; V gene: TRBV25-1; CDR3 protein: ASSTPSRYEQY
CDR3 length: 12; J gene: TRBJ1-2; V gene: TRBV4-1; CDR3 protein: ASSQGDRAYGYT
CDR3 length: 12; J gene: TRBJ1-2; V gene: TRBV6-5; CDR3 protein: ASRDYSDRDGYT
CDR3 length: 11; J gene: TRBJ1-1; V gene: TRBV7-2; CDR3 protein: ASSSQVNTEAF
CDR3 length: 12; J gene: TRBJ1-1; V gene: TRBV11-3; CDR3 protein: ASSLSRRNTEAF
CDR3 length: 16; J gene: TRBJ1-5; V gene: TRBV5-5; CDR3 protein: ASSLRVGAGEGNQPQH
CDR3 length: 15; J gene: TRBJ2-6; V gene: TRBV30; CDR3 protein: AWSVRGANSGANVLT
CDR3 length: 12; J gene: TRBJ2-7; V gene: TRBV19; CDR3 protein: ASRLGQGAYEQY
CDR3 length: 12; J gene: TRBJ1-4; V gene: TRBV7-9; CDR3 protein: ASSDTKGGEKLF
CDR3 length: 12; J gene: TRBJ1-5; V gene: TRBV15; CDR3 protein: ATSRDPGDQPQH
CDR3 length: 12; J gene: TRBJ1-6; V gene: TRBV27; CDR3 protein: ASSLGQGWTPLH
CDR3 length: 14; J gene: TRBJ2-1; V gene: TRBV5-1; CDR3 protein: ASSTGTSPSVDEQF
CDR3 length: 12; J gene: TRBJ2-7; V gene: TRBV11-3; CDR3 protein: ASSSPTRPYEQY
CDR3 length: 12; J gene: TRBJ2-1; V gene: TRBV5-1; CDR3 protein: ASSLDPLAGEQF
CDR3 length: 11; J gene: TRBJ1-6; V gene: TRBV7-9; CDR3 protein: ASTTNSNSPLH
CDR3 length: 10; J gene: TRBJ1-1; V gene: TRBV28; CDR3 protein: ASRLQGTEAF
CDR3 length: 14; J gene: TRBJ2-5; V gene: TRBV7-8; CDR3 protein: ASSLGLGPNRETQY
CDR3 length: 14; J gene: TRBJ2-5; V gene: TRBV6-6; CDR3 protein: ASSSDRRRLQETQY
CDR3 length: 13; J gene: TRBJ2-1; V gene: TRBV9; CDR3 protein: ASSILAATYNEQF
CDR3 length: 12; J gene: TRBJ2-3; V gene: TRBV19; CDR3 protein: ASSNGASTDTQY
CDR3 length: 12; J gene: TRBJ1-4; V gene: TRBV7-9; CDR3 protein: ASSQGGGNEKLF
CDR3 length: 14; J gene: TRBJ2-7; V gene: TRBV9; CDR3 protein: ASSAGAGLAGVEQY
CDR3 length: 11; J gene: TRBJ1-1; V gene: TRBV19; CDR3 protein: ASRQQAWSEAF
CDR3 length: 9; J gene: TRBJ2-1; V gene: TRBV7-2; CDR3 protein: ASTPGIEQF
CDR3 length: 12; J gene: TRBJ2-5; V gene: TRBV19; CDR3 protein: ATRWDREGETQY
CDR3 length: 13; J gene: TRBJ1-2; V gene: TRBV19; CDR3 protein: ASSPRDRKVNGYT
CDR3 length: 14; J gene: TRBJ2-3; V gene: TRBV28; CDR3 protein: ASSLSGGAITDTQY
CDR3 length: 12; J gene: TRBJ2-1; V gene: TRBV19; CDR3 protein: ASRQAGGPNEQF
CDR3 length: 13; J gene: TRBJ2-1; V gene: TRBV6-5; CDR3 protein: ASSYSRWGRGEQF
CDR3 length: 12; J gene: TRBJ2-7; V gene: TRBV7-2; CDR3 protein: ASSPRGTHYEQY
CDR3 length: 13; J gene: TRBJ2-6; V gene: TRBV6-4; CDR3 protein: ASSDEGAGANVLT
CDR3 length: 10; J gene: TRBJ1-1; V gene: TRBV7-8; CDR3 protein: ASSHPRYEAF
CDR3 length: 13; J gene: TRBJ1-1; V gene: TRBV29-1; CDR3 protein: SVEERNKMNTEAF
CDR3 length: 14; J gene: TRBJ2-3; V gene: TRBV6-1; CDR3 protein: ASSDRGLGDTDTQY
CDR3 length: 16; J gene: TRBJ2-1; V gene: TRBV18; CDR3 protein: ASSPLGQIPSLYNEQF
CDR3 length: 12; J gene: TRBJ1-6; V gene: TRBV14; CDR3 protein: ASSQVGGTPPLH
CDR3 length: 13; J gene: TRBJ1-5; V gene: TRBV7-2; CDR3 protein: ASSLVWGGNQPQH
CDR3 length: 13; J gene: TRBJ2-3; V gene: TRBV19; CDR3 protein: ASTLSGTGKNTQY
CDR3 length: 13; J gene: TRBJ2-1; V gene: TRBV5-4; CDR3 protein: ASSRDTGSYNEQF
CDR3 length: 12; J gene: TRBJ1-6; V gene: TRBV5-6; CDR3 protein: ASSLGLSLGSLH
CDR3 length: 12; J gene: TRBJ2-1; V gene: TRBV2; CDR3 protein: ASGGTGAFNEQF
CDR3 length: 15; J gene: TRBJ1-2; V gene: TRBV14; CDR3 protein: ASSQVPGSHPNYGYT
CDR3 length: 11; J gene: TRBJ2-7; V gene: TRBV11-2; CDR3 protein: ASSLAGQDEQY
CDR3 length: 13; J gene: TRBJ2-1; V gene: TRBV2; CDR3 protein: ASNRDRGPYNEQF
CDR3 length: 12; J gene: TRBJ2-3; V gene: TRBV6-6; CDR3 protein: ASRPSGGEDTQY
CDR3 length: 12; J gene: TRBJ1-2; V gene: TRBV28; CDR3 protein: ASSSRPRQKGYT
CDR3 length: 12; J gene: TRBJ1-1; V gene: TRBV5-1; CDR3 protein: ASSLRGRDTEAF
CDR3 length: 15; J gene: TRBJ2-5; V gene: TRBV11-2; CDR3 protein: ASSLNLGGGIQETQY
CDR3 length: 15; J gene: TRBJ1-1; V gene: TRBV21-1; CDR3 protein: ASSKSAGGGLNTEAF
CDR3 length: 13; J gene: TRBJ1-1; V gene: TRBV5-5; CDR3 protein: ASSLFQGLGTEAF